This T cell receptor (beta chain) comes out of a study of OX40 agonist ivuxolimab in advanced cancers. Study information: Partial responses were achieved by three patients, one with hepatocellular carcinoma and two with cutaneous melanoma.

Assay used: immunoSEQ multiplex PCR; TCRdb lists only in-frame clones, some missing. This table has tens of thousands of clones, around four fifths appearing once. Trimming removed 3 bases at V and 7 bases at J, with 15 bases between. CDR3 size: 14 residues. Germline CDR1 LNHDA, CDR2 SQIVND (reference sequence). General observations from the study: Individuals who were partial responders at 0.1-3.0 mg/kg had clonal expansion that ranked among the lowest. Also present in some nonresponders was a low level of normalized T-cell clonal expansion.

In regard to this clone: Antigen unknown.

The sample in question was CD4+ or CD8+ T cells sorted from blood, obtained in a trial of the OX40 agonist ivuxolimab. The TCR sequence derives from an adult with an advanced solid tumor such as melanoma, head and neck, liver or kidney cancer. V gene TRBV19 combines with J gene TRBJ1-2; D unresolved. The CDR3 loop reads CASSMMSHLSGYTF. CDR3 sequence (DNA): TGTGCCAGTAGTATGATGAGCCATTTGTCTGGCTACACCTTC.